Following are 29 T cell receptor beta chains from one sample sequenced in a study of post-analysis software for immune sequencing data. Study-wide findings and caveats: Controls showed lower frequencies than patients for a few TRBV segments, and TRBV5-6, TRBV5-1 and TRBV20-1 were among these.

cDNA libraries of TCR beta carried unique molecular identifiers. Using its own MiXCR run on the PCR reads, TCRdb lists one record per CDR3 protein. This table holds under 650,000 distinct CDR3 sequences, around 40% found once. No antigen is known for these receptors. Sequenced material: blood. Every receptor here comes from a girl aged 10 to 17 with multiple sclerosis.

The chain carries TRBV10-3 and TRBJ1-5, with D tentatively TRBD1 (6 bases). The CDR3 extends over 13 amino acids. Deletions cut 4 bases from V and 7 bases from J, with 11 bases between. The germline CDR1 and CDR2 sequences are ENHRY and SYGVKD. CDR3 DNA sequence: TGTGCCATCAGTGGACAGGCTTTCCAGCCCCAGCATTTT. Translated: CAISGQAFQPQHF.

As for this clonotype: A read error may account for a junction end that differs from germline. This chain links TRBV20-1 with TRBJ2-1; 7 nucleotides agree with TRBD2. CDR3 length: 15 amino acids. The V gene's germline CDR1 is DFQATT and CDR2 SNEGSKA (reference sequence). In DNA form, the CDR3 reads TGCAGTGCCCCAGCGGGACCCCACCCTTACAATAAGCAGTTCTTC. Amino acids: CSAPAGPHPYNKQFF.

CDR3 bases: TGTGCCAGCAGCTTGGCGGGACTCAGGGGGGATGAGCAGTACTTC. It translates to CASSLAGLRGDEQYF. This chain links TRBV7-6 with TRBJ2-5, with a tentative D call TRBD1 (7 bases). The CDR3 has 15 residues. V gave up 3 bases and J gave up 11 bases, with 22 bases separating them. Germline CDR1 SGHVS, CDR2 FNYEAQ.

This rearrangement joins TRBV5-5 to TRBJ2-1, with no clear D. This CDR3 is built from 18 residues. Germline CDR1 is SGHKS and CDR2 is YYEKEE (reference sequence). Trimming stripped 0 bases from V and 0 bases from J, with 16 bases between. CDR3 in amino acids: CASSLDLRQSNSYNEQFF. CDR3 bases: TGTGCCAGCAGCTTGGATTTGCGGCAGTCCAACTCCTACAATGAGCAGTTCTTC.

This clonotype was observed once. The rearrangement links TRBV20-1 to TRBJ1-2; unclear D gene. The length of the CDR3 is 12 residues. V dropped 1 base and J dropped 5 bases, with 8 bases sitting between them. Germline V gives CDR1 DFQATT, CDR2 SNEGSKA (reference sequence). CDR3 sequence reads: CSARGQEYGYTF. The CDR3 DNA reads TGCAGTGCTAGAGGCCAGGAGTATGGCTACACCTTC.

V usage is TRBV5-1 and J usage is TRBJ2-4, with D perhaps TRBD1 (6 bases). V was pared by 1 base and J by 2 bases, with 16 bases between. The V gene's germline CDR1 is SGHRS and CDR2 YFSETQ. This CDR3 spans 17 amino acids. The CDR3 nucleotides read TGCGCCAGCAGCTTGACAGGGCTACTTCTAACCAAAAACATTCAGTACTTC. Encoded protein: CASSLTGLLLTKNIQYF.

The J gene is TRBJ2-1, the V gene TRBV20-1; D is uncertain. Per germline, CDR1 DFQATT and CDR2 SNEGSKA (reference sequence). The length of the CDR3 is 13 residues. The CDR3 spells CSPSVPPYNEQFF. Written as DNA, the CDR3 is TGCAGCCCTTCGGTCCCCCCCTACAATGAGCAGTTCTTC.

The CDR3 coding sequence is TGCAGTGCCCCGCTAGCGGGGGGTACTTACAATGAGCAGTTCTTC. This gives the protein CSAPLAGGTYNEQFF. The chain couples TRBV20-1 to TRBJ2-1, with 11 bases that match TRBD2. The CDR3 has 15 residues. After removal of 6 bases from V and 4 bases from J, the junction contained 8 bases not matched to a gene. CDR1 and CDR2 from the germline V gene are DFQATT and SNEGSKA (reference sequence).

The gene calls are TRBV12-3 or TRBV12-4 and TRBJ2-4; a weak D match, TRBD2 (5 bases). The J call may not be correct, given that the DNA end is closer to TRBJ2-7. This CDR3 region has 12 residues. CDR3 amino acids: CASTREGYEQYF. The CDR3 coding sequence is TGTGCCAGCACCCGGGAAGGTTACGAGCAGTACTTC.

This clonotype occurred a few times. The V and J genes are TRBV12-3 or TRBV12-4 and TRBJ2-3; D is unresolved. The CDR3 totals 14 residues. Trimming shortened V by 6 bases and J by 2 bases, and 12 bases separated the two germline ends. CDR3 DNA sequence: TGTGCCAGCAGATTGGGCCTCTCCACAGATACGCAGTATTTT. Amino acid sequence: CASRLGLSTDTQYF.

V and J are TRBV5-1 and TRBJ2-4, with TRBD1 matching 7 bases. The J call is doubtful: the DNA matches TRBJ2-7 better. CDR1 and CDR2 from the germline V gene are SGHRS and YFSETQ. The CDR3 is made up of 13 amino acids. The CDR3: CASSDRFTYEQYF. As DNA, the CDR3 is TGCGCCAGTTCGGACAGGTTCACCTACGAGCAGTACTTC.

V usage is TRBV30 and J usage is TRBJ2-5; TRBD1 matches 10 bases. The DNA end is a closer match to TRBJ2-7, so the J assignment may be wrong. The V gene's germline CDR1 is GTSNPN and CDR2 SVGIG (reference sequence). This CDR3 spans 13 amino acids. The CDR3 protein is CAWGQGGPYEQYF. The CDR3 DNA follows: TGTGCCTGGGGACAGGGGGGACCCTACGAGCAGTACTTC.

V gene TRBV12-3 or TRBV12-4 combines with J gene TRBJ2-1; 12 bases map to TRBD2. Unmatched junction bases numbered 5, after V lost 5 bases and J lost 9 bases. This CDR3 spans 14 amino acids. The CDR3 protein is CASSHWTSGAEQFF. CDR3 sequence (DNA): TGTGCCAGCAGTCACTGGACTAGCGGGGCTGAGCAGTTCTTC.

The CDR3 coding sequence is TGTGCCAGCAGCGTAGATCGCGACGAGCAGTACTTC. Translation: CASSVDRDEQYF. The chain carries TRBV9 and TRBJ2-4; D is undetermined. The J call may be wrong; the DNA end is better matched by TRBJ2-7. The CDR3 totals 12 residues. Germline V gene data show CDR1 as SGDLS and CDR2 as YYNGEE.

The V gene is TRBV7-2, the J gene TRBJ1-2; D uncertain. Looked up from germline, CDR1 is SGHTA and CDR2 is FQGNSA. Deletions cut 1 base from V and 8 bases from J, with 14 bases between. This CDR3 is 14 amino acids long. Here the CDR3 DNA reads TGTGCCAGCAGCTTAGAGGGCATGATGGAAGGCTACACCTTC. This translates into CASSLEGMMEGYTF.

J is TRBJ2-3 and V is TRBV5-1; 8 nucleotides line up with TRBD1. The CDR3 contains 14 residues. CDR1 and CDR2 (germline): SGHRS, YFSETQ. With V trimmed by 5 bases and J by 6 bases, 8 bases remained unmatched. CDR3 DNA sequence: TGCGCCAGCAGGGAAGGACAGGGAAGCGATACGCAGTATTTT. Protein sequence: CASREGQGSDTQYF. Variable domain in full (rest from reference TRBV5-1 and TRBJ2-3): KAGVTQTPRYLIKTRGQQVTLSCSPISGHRSVSWYQQTPGQGLQFLFEYFSETQRNKGNFPGRFSGRQFSNSRSEMNVSTLELGDSALYLCASREGQGSDTQYFGPGTRLTVL.

J is TRBJ2-4 and V is TRBV7-2; tentative D call: TRBD1 (5 bases). CDR1 SGHTA and CDR2 FQGNSA come from the germline V gene. With 6 bases removed from V and 0 bases from J, the gap between germline ends came to 12 bases. This CDR3 contains 15 residues. Here the CDR3 DNA reads TGTGCCAGCAGACCCAGCAGGGTAGCCAAAAACATTCAGTACTTC. Protein: CASRPSRVAKNIQYF.

V and J are TRBV6-1 and TRBJ2-3; 10 bases fit TRBD2. The CDR3 runs 17 residues. CDR1 and CDR2 from the germline V gene are MNHNS and SASEGT. V gave up 1 base and J gave up 3 bases; unmatched junction bases: 7. The CDR3 DNA reads TGTGCCAGCAGTGAAGAAGTGGGGACTAGCGTTACAGATACGCAGTATTTT. As protein: CASSEEVGTSVTDTQYF.

The V gene is TRBV7-2, the J gene TRBJ2-3; 13 nucleotides align to TRBD2. The junction had 13 bases not matched to a gene; V was cut back by 6 bases and J by 4 bases. The CDR3 covers 18 residues. CDR1 and CDR2 from the germline V gene are SGHTA and FQGNSA. The CDR3 loop reads CASRSGGTSGKRADTQYF. The CDR3 nucleotides are TGTGCCAGCAGATCTGGGGGGACTAGCGGGAAACGCGCAGATACGCAGTATTTT.

This chain joins TRBV7-6 and TRBJ2-4, with D perhaps TRBD2 (6 bases). The DNA matches TRBJ2-7 better at its end, which makes the J call doubtful. The CDR3 is made up of 18 amino acids. CDR1 and CDR2 from the germline V gene are SGHVS and FNYEAQ. This chain's CDR3 is CASSLGGYKGKGGNEQYF. DNA of the CDR3: TGTGCCAGCAGCTTAGGGGGATACAAGGGGAAGGGAGGAAACGAGCAGTACTTC.

This clonotype appeared many times. The chain couples TRBV7-6 to TRBJ2-1; 12 bases fit TRBD1. CDR3 length: 16 residues. CDR1 and CDR2 from the germline V gene are SGHVS and FNYEAQ. V was clipped by 3 bases and J by 10 bases; unmatched bases: 10. The CDR3: CASSLSPGQGAGEQFF. The CDR3, as DNA: TGTGCCAGCAGCTTGTCCCCGGGACAGGGGGCTGGAGAGCAGTTCTTC.

This clonotype was observed a few times. The chain combines TRBV5-1 with TRBJ2-7; no clear D. V lost 5 bases to trimming and J lost 2 bases, with 14 bases between them. CDR1 SGHRS and CDR2 YFSETQ come from the germline V gene. The CDR3 covers 14 residues. The CDR3 reads CASRPTDRPYEQYF. Here the CDR3 DNA reads TGCGCCAGCAGGCCGACGGACCGCCCCTACGAGCAGTACTTC.

The chain uses TRBV27 and TRBJ2-7; D possibly uses TRBD1 or TRBD2 (5 bases each). The ends were cut back, 0 bases at V and 3 bases at J, with 15 bases in the middle. The CDR3 runs 16 residues. Germline assignment: CDR1 MNHEY and CDR2 SMNVEV (reference sequence). The DNA of the CDR3 is TGTGCCAGCAGTTTATCTCTCGGGGCAGGGCGCTACGAGCAGTACTTC. It yields the protein CASSLSLGAGRYEQYF.

This chain connects TRBV15 to TRBJ2-3, with 9 bases identical to TRBD1. The germline V gene encodes CDR1 LNHNV and CDR2 YYDKDF (reference sequence). The CDR3 spans 17 residues. After removal of 2 bases from V and 3 bases from J, the junction contained 9 bases not matched to a gene. The CDR3 sequence is CATSRPYTGGVTDTQYF. The CDR3, as DNA: TGTGCCACCAGCAGACCCTACACAGGGGGCGTAACAGATACGCAGTATTTT.

This clonotype was seen only a few times. The gene calls are TRBV20-1 and TRBJ2-7; a weak D match, TRBD2 (7 bases). The CDR3 runs to 13 residues. Germline loops: CDR1 DFQATT, CDR2 SNEGSKA (reference sequence). The germline V and J ends were trimmed by 6 bases and 5 bases, with 17 bases remaining between them. The CDR3 DNA reads TGCAGTGCCATTGGGGGGGCGTTGAACGAGCAGTACTTC. Translated: CSAIGGALNEQYF.

The chain uses TRBV12-3 or TRBV12-4 and TRBJ1-1; D remains ambiguous. CDR3 length: 13 amino acids. Trimming pared 5 bases from V and 3 bases from J, leaving 10 bases between. CDR3 region: CASSPGGDTEAFF. In DNA form, the CDR3 reads TGTGCCAGCAGTCCCGGCGGGGACACTGAAGCTTTCTTT.

V gene TRBV29-1 combines with J gene TRBJ2-7, with no clear D. The V and J ends lost 4 bases and 4 bases respectively, with 11 bases between them. Per the germline V gene, CDR1 is SQVTM and CDR2 is ANQGSEA. The CDR3 totals 12 residues. CDR3 amino acids: CSVVKQGYEQYF. The CDR3 coding sequence is TGCAGCGTTGTTAAGCAAGGGTACGAGCAGTACTTC.

V and J are TRBV5-1 and TRBJ2-1; D is possibly TRBD2 (6 bases). V was clipped by 3 bases and J by 6 bases, with 13 bases between them. Germline V lookup: CDR1 SGHRS, CDR2 YFSETQ. CDR3 length: 14 residues. The CDR3, as DNA: TGCGCCAGCAGCTGGCTGTCCGGGGGCAATGAGCAGTTCTTC. This sequence encodes CASSWLSGGNEQFF.

The chain has TRBV5-1 and TRBJ2-1; 8 nucleotides agree with TRBD2. The CDR3 contains 15 residues. CDR1 SGHRS and CDR2 YFSETQ come from the germline V gene. The junction had 11 bases not matched to a gene; V was cut back by 4 bases and J by 8 bases. This chain's CDR3 is CASSPGAGGVHEQFF. The CDR3 DNA reads TGCGCCAGCAGCCCGGGGGCGGGAGGAGTCCATGAGCAGTTCTTC. Based on the CDR3 plus reference TRBV5-1 and TRBJ2-1, the full variable domain is KAGVTQTPRYLIKTRGQQVTLSCSPISGHRSVSWYQQTPGQGLQFLFEYFSETQRNKGNFPGRFSGRQFSNSRSEMNVSTLELGDSALYLCASSPGAGGVHEQFFGPGTRLTVL.